This T cell receptor (beta chain) was recorded in a study of T-cell memory formation after mild COVID-19. This clonotype was seen a few times. The CDR3 extends over 17 amino acids. Trimming took 0 bases from V and 3 from J, leaving 14 bases between them. CDR1 is SGHVS and CDR2 is FNYEAQ in the germline V gene. TCRdb analysed the 5' RACE reads with MiXCR anew, one entry per CDR3 protein. The sample consists of around 510,000 distinct CDR3 sequences, less than 25% of them appearing once. This clonotype was sampled from an adult woman who had mild COVID-19 (a few samples of this study predate the infection). Cell type and time point are not known. Sample: PBMCs or a T cell subset sorted from them (not recorded which). The chain links TRBV7-6 to TRBJ2-2; D uncertain. The CDR3, as DNA: TGTGCCAGCAGCTTAGCGTCCCTTCTTGGGGACACCGGGGAGCTGTTTTTT. Protein: CASSLASLLGDTGELFF.